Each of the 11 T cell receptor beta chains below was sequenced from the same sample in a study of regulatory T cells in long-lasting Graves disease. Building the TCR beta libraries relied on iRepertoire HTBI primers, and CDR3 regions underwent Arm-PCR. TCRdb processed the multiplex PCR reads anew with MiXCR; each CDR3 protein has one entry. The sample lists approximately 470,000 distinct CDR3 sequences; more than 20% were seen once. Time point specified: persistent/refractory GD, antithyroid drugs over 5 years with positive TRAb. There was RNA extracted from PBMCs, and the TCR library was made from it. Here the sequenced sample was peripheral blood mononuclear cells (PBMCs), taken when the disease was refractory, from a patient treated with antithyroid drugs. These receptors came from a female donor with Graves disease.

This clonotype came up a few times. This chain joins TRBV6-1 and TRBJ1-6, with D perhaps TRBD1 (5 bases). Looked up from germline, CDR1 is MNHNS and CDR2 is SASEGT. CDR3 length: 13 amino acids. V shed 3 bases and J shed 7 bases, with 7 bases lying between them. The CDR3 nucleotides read TGTGCCAGCAGTGACTGGGGGAATTCACCCCTCCACTTT. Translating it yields CASSDWGNSPLHF.

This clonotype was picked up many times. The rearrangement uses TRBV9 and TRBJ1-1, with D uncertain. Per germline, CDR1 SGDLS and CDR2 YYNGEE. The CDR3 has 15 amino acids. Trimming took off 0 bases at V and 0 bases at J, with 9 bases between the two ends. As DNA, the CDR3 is TGTGCCAGCAGCGTAGGGCAGTTCATGAACACTGAAGCTTTCTTT. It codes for CASSVGQFMNTEAFF. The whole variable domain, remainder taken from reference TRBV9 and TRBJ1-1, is DSGVTQTPKHLITATGQRVTLRCSPRSGDLSVYWYQQSLDQGLQFLIQYYNGEERAKGNILERFSAQQFPDLHSELNLSSLELGDSALYFCASSVGQFMNTEAFFGQGTRLTVV.

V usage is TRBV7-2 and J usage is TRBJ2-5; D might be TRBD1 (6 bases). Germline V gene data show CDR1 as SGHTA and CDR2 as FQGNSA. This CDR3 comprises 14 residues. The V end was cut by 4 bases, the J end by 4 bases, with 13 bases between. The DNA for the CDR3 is TGTGCCAGCAGCTATCGACAGGCTGGAGAGACCCAGTACTTC. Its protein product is CASSYRQAGETQYF.

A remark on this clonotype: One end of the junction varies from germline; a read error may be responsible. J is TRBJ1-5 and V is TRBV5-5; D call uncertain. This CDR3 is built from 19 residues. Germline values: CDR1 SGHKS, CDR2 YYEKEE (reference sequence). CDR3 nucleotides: TGTGCCGGCAGCCAAAACTACAACCGGGCACCTGGAAGCAATCAGCCCCAGCATTTT. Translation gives CAGSQNYNRAPGSNQPQHF.

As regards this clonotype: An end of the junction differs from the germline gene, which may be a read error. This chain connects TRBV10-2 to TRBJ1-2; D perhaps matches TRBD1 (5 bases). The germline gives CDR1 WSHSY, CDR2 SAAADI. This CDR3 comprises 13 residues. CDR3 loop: CVSRDQSGYGYTF. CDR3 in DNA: TGCGTCAGCAGGGACCAAAGTGGCTATGGCTACACCTTC.

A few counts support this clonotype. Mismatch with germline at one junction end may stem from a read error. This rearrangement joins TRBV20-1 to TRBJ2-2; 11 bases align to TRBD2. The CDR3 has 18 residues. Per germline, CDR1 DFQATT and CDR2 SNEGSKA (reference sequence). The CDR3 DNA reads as TGCAGTACTAGCCCCTTGCTAGCGGGAGGCACGAACACCGGGGAGCTGTTTTTT. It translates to CSTSPLLAGGTNTGELFF.

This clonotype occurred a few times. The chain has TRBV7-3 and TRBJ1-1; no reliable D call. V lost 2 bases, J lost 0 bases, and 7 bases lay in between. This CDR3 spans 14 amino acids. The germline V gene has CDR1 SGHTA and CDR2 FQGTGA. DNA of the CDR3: TGTGCCAGCAGCTTACTTTCGTTGAACACTGAAGCTTTCTTT. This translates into CASSLLSLNTEAFF.

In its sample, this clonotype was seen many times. CDR3 DNA: TGTGCCAGCAGCTTAGTGCTAGCGGGAGAGCATCGGCAGTACTTC. Translating gives CASSLVLAGEHRQYF. The rearrangement links TRBV7-2 to TRBJ2-7; 10 nucleotides match TRBD2. In germline, CDR1 is SGHTA, CDR2 FQGNSA. V dropped 1 base and J dropped 9; count of bases not matched to a gene: 9. This CDR3 comprises 15 residues.

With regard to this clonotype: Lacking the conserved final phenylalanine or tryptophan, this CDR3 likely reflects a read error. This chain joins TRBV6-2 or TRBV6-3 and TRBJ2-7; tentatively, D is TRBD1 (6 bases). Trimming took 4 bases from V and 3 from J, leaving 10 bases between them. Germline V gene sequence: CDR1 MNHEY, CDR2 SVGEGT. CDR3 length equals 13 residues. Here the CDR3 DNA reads TGTGCCAGCAGTTGGGACAAGATCTACGAGCAGTACTCC. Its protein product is CASSWDKIYEQYS.

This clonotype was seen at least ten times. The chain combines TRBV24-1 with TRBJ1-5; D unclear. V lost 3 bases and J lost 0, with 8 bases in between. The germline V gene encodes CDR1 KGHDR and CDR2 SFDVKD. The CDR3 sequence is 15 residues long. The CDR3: CATSDGRYSNQPQHF. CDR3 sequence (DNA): TGTGCCACCAGTGATGGACGGTATAGCAATCAGCCCCAGCATTTT.

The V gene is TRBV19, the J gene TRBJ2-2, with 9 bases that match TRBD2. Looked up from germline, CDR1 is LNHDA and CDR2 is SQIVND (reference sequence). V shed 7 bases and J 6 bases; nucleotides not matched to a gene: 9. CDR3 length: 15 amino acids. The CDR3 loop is CASTHRGLASGELFF. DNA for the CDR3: TGTGCCAGTACCCACCGGGGACTAGCTTCCGGGGAGCTGTTTTTT. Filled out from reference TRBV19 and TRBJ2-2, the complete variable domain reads DGGITQSPKYLFRKEGQNVTLSCEQNLNHDAMYWYRQDPGQGLRLIYYSQIVNDFQKGDIAEGYSVSREKKESFPLTVTSAQKNPTAFYLCASTHRGLASGELFFGEGSRLTVL.